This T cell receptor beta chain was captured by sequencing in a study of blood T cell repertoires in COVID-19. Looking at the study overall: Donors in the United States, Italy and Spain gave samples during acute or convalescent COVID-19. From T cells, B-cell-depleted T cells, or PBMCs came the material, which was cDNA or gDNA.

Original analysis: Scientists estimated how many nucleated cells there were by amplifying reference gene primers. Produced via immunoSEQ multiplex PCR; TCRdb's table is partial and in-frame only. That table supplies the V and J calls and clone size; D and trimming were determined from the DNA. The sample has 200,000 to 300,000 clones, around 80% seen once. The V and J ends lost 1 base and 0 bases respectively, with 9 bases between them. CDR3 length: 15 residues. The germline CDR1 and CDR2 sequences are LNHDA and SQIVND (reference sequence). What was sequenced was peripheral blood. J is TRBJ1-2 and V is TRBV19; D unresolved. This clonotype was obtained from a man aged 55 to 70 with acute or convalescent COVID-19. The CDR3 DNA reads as TGTGCCAGTAGTATAGTTAGTCTGACTAACTATGGCTACACCTTC. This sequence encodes CASSIVSLTNYGYTF.